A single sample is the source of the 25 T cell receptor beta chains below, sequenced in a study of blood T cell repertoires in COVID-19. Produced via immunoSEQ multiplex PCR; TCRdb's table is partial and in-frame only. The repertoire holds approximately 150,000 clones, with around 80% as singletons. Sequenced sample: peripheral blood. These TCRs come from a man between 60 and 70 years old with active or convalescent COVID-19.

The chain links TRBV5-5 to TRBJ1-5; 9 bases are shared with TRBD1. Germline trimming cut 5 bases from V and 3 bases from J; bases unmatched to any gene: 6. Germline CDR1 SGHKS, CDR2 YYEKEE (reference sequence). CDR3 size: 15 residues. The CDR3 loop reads CASSSGQGVNQPQHF. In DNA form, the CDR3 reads TGTGCCAGCAGTTCGGGACAGGGCGTCAATCAGCCCCAGCATTTT.

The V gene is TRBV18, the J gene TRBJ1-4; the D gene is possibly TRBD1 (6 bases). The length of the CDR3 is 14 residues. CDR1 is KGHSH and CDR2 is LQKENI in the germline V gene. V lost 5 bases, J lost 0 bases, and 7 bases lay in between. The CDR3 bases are TGTGCCAGCTCATCAGGGGCAACTAATGAAAAACTGTTTTTT. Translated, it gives CASSSGATNEKLFF.

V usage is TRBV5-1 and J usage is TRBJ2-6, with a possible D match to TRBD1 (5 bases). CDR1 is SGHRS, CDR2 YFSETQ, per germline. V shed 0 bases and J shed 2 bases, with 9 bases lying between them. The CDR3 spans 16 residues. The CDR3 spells CASSLGGFTGANVLTF. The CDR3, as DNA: TGCGCCAGCAGCTTGGGGGGCTTTACTGGGGCCAACGTCCTGACTTTC.

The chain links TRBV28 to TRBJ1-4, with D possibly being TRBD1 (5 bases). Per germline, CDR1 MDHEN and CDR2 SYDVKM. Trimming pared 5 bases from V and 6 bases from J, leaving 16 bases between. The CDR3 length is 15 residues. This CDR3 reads CASSRPGPGDEKLFF. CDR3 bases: TGTGCCAGCAGTCGACCCGGGCCGGGGGATGAAAAACTGTTTTTT.

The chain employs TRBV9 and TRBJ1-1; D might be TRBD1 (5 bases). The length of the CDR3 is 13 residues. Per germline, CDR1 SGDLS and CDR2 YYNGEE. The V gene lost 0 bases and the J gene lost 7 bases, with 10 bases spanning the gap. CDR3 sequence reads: CASSVGRGGEAFF. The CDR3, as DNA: TGTGCCAGCAGCGTAGGGCGCGGGGGTGAAGCTTTCTTT.

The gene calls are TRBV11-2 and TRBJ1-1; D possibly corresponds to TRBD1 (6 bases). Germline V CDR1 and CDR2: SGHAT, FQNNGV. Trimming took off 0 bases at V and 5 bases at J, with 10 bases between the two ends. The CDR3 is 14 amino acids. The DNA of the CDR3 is TGTGCCAGCAGCTTAGATGGCAGGGGAACTGAAGCTTTCTTT. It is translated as CASSLDGRGTEAFF.

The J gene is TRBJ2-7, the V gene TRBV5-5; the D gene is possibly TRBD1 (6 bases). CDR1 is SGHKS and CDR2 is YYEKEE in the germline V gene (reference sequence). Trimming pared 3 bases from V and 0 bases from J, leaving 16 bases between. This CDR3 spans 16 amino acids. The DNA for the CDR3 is TGTGCCAGCAGCTGGGGACATCCCTCCTCCTCCTACGAGCAGTACTTC. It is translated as CASSWGHPSSSYEQYF.

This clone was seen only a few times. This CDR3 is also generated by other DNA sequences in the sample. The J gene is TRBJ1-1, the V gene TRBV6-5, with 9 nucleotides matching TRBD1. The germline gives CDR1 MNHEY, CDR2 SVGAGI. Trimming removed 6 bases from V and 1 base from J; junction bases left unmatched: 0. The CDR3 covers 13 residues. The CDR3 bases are TGTGCCAGCAGGGACAGGGGGAACACTGAAGCTTTCTTT. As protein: CASRDRGNTEAFF.

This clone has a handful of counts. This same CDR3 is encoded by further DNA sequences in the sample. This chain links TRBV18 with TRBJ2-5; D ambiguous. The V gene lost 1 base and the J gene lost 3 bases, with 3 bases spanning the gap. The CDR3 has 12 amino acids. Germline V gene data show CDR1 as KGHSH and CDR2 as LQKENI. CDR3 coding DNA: TGTGCCAGCTCACCACGAGAAGAGACCCAGTACTTC. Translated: CASSPREETQYF.

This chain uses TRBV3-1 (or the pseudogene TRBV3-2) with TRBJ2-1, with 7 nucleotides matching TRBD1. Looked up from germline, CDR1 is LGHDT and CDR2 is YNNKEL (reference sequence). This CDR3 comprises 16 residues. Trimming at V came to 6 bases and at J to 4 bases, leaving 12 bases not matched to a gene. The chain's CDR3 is CASSPRRQGGYNEQFF. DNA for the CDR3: TGTGCCAGCAGTCCACGGAGACAGGGCGGGTACAATGAGCAGTTCTTC.

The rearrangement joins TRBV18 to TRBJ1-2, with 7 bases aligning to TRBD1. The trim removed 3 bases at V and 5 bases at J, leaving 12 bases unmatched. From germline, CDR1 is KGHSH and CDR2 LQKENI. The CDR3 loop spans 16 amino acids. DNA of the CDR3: TGTGCCAGCTCACCGGGGGGAGAGGGGGCCACGTATGGCTACACCTTC. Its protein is CASSPGGEGATYGYTF. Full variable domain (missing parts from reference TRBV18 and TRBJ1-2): NAGVMQNPRHLVRRRGQEARLRCSPMKGHSHVYWYRQLPEEGLKFMVYLQKENIIDESGMPKERFSAEFPKEGPSILRIQQVVRGDSAAYFCASSPGGEGATYGYTFGSGTRLTVV.

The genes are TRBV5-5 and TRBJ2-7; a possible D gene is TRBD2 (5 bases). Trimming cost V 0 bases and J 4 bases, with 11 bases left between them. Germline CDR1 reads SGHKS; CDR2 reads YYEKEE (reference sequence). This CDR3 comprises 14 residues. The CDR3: CASSLAPGKYEQYF. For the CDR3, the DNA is TGTGCCAGCAGCTTGGCGCCGGGAAAGTACGAGCAGTACTTC.

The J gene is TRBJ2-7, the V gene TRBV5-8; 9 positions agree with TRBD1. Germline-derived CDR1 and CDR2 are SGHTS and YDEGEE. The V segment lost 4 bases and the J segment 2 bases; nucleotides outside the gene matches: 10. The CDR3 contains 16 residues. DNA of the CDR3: TGTGCCAGCAGCCACGACTATCGGACAGGGGCCTACGAGCAGTACTTC. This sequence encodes CASSHDYRTGAYEQYF.

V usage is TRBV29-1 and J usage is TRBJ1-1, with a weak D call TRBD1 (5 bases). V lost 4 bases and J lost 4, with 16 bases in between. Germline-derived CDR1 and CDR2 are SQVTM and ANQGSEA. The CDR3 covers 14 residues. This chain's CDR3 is CSVAPPGGGTEAFF. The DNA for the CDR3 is TGCAGCGTTGCCCCTCCCGGGGGAGGCACTGAAGCTTTCTTT.

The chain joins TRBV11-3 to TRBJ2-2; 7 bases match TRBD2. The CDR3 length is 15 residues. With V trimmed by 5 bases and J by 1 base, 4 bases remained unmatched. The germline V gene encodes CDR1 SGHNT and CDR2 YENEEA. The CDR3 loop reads CASSPSGGNTGELFF. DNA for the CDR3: TGTGCCAGCAGCCCCTCGGGGGGGAACACCGGGGAGCTGTTTTTT.

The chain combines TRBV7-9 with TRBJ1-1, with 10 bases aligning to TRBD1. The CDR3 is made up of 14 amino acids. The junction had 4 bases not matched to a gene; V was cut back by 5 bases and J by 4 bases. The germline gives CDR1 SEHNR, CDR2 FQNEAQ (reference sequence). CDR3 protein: CASSRQGARTEAFF. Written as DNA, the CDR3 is TGTGCCAGCAGCCGACAGGGGGCGCGCACTGAAGCTTTCTTT.

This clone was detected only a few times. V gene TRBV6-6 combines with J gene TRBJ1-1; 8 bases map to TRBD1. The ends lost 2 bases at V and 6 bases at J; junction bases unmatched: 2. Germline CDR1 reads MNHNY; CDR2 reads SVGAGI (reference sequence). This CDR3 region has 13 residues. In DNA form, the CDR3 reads TGTGCCAGCAGTTACGGACAGGGAGCTGAAGCTTTCTTT. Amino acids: CASSYGQGAEAFF.

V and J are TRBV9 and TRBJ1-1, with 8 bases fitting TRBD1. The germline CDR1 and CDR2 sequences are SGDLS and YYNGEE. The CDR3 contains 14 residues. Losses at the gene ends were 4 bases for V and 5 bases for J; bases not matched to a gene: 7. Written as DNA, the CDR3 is TGTGCCAGCAGCCCCAGACAGGGGATAACTGAAGCTTTCTTT. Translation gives CASSPRQGITEAFF.

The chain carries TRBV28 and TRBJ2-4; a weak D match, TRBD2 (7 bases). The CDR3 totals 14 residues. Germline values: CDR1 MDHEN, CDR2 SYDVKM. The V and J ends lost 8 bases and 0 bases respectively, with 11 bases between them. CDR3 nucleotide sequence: TGTGCCAGCGGCGGGGGCCTAGCCAAAAACATTCAGTACTTC. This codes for CASGGGLAKNIQYF.

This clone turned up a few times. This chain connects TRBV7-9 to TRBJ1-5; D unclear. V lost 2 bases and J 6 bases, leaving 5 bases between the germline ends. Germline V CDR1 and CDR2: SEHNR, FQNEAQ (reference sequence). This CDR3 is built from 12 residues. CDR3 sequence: CASSLSSQPQHF. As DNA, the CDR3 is TGTGCCAGCAGCTTATCATCTCAGCCCCAGCATTTT.

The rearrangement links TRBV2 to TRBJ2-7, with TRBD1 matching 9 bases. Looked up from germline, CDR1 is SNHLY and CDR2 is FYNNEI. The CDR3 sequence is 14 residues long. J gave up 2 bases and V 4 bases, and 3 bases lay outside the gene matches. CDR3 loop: CASSGQGVPYEQYF. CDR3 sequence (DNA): TGTGCCAGCAGTGGACAGGGGGTCCCCTACGAGCAGTACTTC.

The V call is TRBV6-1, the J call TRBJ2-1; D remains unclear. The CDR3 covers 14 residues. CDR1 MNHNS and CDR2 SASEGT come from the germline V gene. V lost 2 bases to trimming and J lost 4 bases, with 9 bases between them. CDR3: CASSEFDGYNEQFF. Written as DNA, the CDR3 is TGTGCCAGCAGTGAATTCGACGGGTACAATGAGCAGTTCTTC.

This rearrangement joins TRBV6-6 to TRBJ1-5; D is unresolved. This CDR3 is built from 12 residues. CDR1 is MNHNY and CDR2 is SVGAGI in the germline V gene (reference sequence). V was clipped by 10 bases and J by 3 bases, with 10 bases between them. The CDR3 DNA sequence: TGTGCCATTGGAGGGTACAATCAGCCCCAGCATTTT. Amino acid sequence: CAIGGYNQPQHF.

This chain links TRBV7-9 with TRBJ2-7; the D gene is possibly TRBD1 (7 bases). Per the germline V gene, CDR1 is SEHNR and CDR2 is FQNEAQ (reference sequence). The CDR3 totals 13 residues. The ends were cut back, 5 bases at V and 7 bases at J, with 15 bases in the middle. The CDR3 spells CASSQTGTQEQYF. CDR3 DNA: TGTGCCAGCAGCCAGACAGGGACTCAAGAGCAGTACTTC. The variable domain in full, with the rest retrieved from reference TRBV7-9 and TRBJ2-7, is DTGVSQNPRHKITKRGQNVTFRCDPISEHNRLYWYRQTLGQGPEFLTYFQNEAQLEKSRLLSDRFSAERPKGSFSTLEIQRTEQGDSAMYLCASSQTGTQEQYFGPGTRLTVT.

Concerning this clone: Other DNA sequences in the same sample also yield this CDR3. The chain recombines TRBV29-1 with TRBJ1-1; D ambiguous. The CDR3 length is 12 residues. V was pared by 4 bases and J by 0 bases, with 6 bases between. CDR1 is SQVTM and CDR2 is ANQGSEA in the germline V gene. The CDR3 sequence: CSVGGMNTEAFF. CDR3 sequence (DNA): TGCAGCGTTGGAGGGATGAACACTGAAGCTTTCTTT.